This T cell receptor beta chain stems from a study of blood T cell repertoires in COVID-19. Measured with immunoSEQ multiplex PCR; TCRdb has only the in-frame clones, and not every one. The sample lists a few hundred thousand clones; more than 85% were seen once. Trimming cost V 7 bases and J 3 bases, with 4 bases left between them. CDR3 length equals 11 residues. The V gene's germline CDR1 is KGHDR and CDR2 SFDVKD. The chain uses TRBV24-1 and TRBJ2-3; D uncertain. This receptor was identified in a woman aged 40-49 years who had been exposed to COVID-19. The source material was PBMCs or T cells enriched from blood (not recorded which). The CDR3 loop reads CATSQTDTQYF. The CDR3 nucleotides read TGTGCCACCAGCCAGACAGATACGCAGTATTTT.